The clone carrying this T cell receptor (beta chain) has just a few counts. Its antigen is unidentified. This sample stems from a study of blood T cells in healthy people across ages. General observations from the study: Researchers deemed the diversity estimates from one million T cells underestimates.

With a J-beta primer mix and a sample-barcoded 5' primer, a second PCR ran roughly 6 to 11 cycles. TCRdb used MiXCR to reprocess the 5' RACE reads, holding one entry per CDR3 protein. Of fewer than 900,000 distinct CDR3 sequences in the sample, 45% to 50% were seen once. The length of the CDR3 is 13 residues. Germline values: CDR1 MDHEN, CDR2 SYDVKM. The V end was cut by 1 base, the J end by 11 bases, with 14 bases between. The V call is TRBV28, the J call TRBJ2-5; D gene unclear. Sequencing was performed on blood. The receptor was derived from a woman aged 55-75 years in good health. The CDR3: CASSLFGVRWQYF. CDR3 nucleotides: TGTGCCAGCAGTTTATTTGGAGTACGGTGGCAGTACTTC.